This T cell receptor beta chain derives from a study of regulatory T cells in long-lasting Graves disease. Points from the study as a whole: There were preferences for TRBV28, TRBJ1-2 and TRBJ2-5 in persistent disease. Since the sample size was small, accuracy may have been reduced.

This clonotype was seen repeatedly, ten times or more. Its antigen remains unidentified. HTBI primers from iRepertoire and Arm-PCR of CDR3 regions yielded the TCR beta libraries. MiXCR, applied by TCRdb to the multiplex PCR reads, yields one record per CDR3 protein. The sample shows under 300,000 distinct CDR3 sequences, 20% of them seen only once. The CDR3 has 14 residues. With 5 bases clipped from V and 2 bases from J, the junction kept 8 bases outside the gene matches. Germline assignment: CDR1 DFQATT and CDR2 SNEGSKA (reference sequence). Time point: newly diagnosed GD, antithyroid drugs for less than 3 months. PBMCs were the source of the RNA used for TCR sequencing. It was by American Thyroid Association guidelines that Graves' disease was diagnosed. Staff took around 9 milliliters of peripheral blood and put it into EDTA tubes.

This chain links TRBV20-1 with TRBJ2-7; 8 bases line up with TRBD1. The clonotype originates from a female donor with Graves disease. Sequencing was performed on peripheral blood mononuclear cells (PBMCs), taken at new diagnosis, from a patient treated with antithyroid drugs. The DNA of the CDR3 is TGCAGTGCTGGCGGGACAGGTTTCCCCTACGAGCAGTACTTC. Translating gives CSAGGTGFPYEQYF.